This TCR beta chain was sequenced during a study of T cell responses to AZD1222 COVID-19 vaccine. Study-wide background: Recipients boosted at about 4 weeks or about 12 weeks are pooled.

With regard to this clone: Its antigen is not known.

The assay was immunoSEQ multiplex PCR, and TCRdb's table has in-frame clones only and misses some. The sample holds 150,000 or so clones; 80% to 90% are singletons and the top ten take approximately 20%. Germline CDR1 and CDR2: SGHDT and YYEEEE. V was pared by 0 bases and J by 0 bases, with 17 bases between. The CDR3 sequence is 18 residues long. Findings and limits, study-wide: The study sampled repertoires only after the peak T cell response. Spike-specific TCRs gained breadth and depth after people received two AZD1222 doses. Baseline testing showed seropositivity in only a handful of AZD1222 recipients.

The specimen was peripheral blood, collected on day 0 of AZD1222 vaccination. The chain uses TRBV5-6 and TRBJ2-3, with D perhaps matching TRBD1 or TRBD2 (6 bases each). The receptor's source is an adult in good health. CDR3 region: CASSLGEFRGLSTDTQYF. CDR3 DNA sequence: TGTGCCAGCAGCTTGGGAGAGTTCCGGGGGCTTAGCACAGATACGCAGTATTTT. Full variable domain (remainder filled in from reference TRBV5-6 and TRBJ2-3): DAGVTQSPTHLIKTRGQQVTLRCSPKSGHDTVSWYQQALGQGPQFIFQYYEEEERQRGNFPDRFSGHQFPNYSSELNVNALLLGDSALYLCASSLGEFRGLSTDTQYFGPGTRLTVL.